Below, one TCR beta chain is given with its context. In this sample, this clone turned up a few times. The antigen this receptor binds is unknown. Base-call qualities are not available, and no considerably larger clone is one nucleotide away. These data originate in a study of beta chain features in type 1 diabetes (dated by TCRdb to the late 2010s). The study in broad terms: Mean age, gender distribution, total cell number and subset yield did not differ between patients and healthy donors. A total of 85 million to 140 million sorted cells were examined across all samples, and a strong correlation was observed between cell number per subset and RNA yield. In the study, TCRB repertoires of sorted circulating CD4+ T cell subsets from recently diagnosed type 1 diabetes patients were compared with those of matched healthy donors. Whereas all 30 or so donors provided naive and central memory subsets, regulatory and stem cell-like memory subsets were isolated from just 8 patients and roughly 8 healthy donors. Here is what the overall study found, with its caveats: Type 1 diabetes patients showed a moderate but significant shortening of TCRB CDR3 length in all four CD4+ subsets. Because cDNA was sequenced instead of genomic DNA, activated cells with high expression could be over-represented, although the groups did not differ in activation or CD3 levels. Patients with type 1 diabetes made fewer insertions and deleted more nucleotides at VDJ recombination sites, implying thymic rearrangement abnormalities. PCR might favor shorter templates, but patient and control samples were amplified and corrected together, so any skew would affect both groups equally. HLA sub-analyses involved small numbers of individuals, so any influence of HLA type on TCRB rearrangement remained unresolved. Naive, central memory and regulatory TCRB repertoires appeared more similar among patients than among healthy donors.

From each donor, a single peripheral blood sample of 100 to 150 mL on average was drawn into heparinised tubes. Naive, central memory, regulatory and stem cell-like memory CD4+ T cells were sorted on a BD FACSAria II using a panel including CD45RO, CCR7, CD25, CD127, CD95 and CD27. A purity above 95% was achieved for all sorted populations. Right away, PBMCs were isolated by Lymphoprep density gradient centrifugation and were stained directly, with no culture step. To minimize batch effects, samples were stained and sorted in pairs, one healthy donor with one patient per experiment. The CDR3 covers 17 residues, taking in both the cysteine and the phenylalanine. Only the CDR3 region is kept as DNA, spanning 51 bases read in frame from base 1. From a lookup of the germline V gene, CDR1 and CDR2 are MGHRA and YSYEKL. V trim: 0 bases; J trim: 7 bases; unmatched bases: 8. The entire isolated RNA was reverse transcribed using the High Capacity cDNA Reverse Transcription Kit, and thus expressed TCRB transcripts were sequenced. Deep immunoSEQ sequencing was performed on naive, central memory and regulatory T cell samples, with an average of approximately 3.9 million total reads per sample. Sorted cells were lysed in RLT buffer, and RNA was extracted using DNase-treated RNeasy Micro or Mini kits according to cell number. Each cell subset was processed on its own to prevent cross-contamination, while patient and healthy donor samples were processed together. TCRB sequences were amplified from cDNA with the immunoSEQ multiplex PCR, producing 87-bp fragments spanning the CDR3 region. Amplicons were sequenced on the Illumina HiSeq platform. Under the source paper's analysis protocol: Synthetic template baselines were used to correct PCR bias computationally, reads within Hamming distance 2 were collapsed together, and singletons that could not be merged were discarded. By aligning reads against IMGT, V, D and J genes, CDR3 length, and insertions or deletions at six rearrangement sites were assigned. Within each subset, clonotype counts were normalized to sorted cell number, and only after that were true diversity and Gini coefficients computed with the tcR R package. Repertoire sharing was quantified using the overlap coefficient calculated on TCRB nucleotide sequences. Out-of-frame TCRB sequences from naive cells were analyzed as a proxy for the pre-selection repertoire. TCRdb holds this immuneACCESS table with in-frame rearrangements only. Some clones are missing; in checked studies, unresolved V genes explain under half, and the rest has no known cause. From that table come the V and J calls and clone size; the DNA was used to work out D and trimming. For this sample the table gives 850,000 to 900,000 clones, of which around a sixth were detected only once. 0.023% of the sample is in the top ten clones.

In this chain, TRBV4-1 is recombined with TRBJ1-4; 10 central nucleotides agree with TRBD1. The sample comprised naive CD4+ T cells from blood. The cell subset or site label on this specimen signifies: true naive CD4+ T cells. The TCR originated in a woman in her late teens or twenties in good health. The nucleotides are TGCGCCAGCAGCCAAGATTGGACAGGGGGGCTACGTGAAAAACTGTTTTTT. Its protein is CASSQDWTGGLREKLFF.